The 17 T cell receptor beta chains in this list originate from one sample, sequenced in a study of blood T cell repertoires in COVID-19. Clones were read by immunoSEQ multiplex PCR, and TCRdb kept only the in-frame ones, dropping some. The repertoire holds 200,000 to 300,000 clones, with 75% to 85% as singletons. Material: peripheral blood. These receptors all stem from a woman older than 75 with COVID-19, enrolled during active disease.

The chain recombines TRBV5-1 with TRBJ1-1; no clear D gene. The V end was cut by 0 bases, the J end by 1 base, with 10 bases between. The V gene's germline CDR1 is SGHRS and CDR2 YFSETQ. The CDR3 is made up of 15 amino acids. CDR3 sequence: CASSLAEGGNTEAFF. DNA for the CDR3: TGCGCCAGCAGCTTGGCGGAGGGAGGGAACACTGAAGCTTTCTTT.

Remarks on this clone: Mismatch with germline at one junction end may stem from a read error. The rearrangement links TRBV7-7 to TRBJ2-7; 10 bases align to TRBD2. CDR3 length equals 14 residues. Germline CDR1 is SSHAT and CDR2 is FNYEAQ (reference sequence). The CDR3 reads CASSPGLAAYEQYF. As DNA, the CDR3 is TGTGCTAGCAGCCCTGGACTAGCGGCGTACGAGCAGTACTTC.

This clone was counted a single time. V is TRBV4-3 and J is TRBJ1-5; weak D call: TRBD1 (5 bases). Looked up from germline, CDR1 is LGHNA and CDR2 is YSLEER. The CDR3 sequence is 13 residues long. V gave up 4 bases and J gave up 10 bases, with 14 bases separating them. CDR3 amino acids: CASSLEQGDPQHF. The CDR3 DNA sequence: TGCGCCAGCAGCCTCGAGCAGGGCGACCCCCAGCATTTT.

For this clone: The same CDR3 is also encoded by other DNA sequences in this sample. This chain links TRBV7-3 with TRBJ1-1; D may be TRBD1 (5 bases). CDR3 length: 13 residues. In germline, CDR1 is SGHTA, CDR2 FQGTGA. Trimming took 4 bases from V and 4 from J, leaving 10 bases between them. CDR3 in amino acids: CASSSQGSTEAFF. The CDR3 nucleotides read TGTGCCAGCAGCTCCCAGGGAAGCACTGAAGCTTTCTTT.

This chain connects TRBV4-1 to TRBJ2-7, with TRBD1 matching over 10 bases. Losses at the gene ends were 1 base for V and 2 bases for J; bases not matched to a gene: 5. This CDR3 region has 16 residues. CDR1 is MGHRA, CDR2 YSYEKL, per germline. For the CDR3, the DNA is TGCGCCAGCAGCCAAGCTCCGGGGACAGGGGCCTACGAGCAGTACTTC. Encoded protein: CASSQAPGTGAYEQYF.

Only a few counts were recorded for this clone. CDR3 nucleotide sequence: TGTGCCAGCAGCCAGGGGCAACCTGAGCAGTTCTTC. Translating gives CASSQGQPEQFF. The V and J genes are TRBV3-1 (or the pseudogene TRBV3-2) and TRBJ2-1; a possible D gene is TRBD1 (5 bases). The V gene lost 3 bases and the J gene lost 9 bases, with 9 bases spanning the gap. The CDR3 sequence is 12 residues long. Germline-derived CDR1 and CDR2 are LGHDT and YNNKEL (reference sequence).

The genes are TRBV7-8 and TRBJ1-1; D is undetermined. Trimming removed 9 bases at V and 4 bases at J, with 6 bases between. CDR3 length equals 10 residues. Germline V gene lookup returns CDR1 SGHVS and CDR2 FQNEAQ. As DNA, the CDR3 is TGTGCCAGTCGGGGCACTGAAGCTTTCTTT. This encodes CASRGTEAFF.

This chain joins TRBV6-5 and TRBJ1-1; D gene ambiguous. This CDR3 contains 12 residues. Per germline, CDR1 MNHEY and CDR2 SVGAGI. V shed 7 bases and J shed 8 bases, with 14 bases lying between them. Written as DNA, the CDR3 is TGTGCCAGCACTACAGCCCGGAAGGAAGCTTTCTTT. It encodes CASTTARKEAFF.

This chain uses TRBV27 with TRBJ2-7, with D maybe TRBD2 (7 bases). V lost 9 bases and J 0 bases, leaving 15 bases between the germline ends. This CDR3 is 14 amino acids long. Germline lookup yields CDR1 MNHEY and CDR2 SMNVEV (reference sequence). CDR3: CASWGGRLSYEQYF. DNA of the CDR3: TGTGCCAGTTGGGGGGGCCGACTCTCCTACGAGCAGTACTTC.

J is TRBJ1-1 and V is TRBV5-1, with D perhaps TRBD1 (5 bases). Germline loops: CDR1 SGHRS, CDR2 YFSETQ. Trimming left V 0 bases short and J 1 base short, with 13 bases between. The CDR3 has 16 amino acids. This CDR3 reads CASSLGLGQGNTEAFF. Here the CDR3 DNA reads TGCGCCAGCAGCTTGGGGTTGGGGCAGGGGAACACTGAAGCTTTCTTT.

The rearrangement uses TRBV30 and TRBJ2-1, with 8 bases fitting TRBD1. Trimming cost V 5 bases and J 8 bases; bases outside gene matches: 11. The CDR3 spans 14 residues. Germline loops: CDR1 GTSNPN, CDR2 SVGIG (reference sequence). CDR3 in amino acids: CAWGLGTGFDEQFF. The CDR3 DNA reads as TGTGCCTGGGGACTCGGGACAGGCTTTGATGAGCAGTTCTTC.

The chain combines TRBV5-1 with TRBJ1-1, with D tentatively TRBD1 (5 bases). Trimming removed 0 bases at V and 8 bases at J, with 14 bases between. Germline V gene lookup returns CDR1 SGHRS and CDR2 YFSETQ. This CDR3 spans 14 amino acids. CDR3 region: CASSLDGQGPEAFF. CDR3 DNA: TGCGCCAGCAGCTTGGATGGACAAGGGCCGGAAGCTTTCTTT.

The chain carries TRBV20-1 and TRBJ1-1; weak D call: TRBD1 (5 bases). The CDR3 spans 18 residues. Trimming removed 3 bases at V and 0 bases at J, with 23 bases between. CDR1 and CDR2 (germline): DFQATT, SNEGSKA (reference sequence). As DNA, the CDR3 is TGCAGTGCTAGTCCCGGCCAGGGTCCGTTCCCCATGAACACTGAAGCTTTCTTT. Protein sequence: CSASPGQGPFPMNTEAFF.

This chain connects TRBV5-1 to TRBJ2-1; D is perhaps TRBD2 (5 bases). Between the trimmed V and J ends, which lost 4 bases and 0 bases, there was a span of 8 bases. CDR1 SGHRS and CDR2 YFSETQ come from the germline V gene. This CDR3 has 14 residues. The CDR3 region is CASSPGSSYNEQFF. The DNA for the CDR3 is TGCGCCAGCAGCCCGGGGAGCTCCTACAATGAGCAGTTCTTC.

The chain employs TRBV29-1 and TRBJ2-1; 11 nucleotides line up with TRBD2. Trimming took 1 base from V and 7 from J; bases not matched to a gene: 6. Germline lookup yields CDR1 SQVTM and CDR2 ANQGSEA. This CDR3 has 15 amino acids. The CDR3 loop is CSVEGSLAGGNEQFF. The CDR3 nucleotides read TGCAGCGTTGAAGGAAGTCTAGCGGGGGGTAATGAGCAGTTCTTC.

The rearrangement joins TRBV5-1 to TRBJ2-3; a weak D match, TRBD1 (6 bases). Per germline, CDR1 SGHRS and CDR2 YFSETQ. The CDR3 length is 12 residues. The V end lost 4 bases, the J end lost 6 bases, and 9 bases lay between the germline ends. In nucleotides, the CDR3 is TGCGCCAGCAGCCTAGACAGGGATACGCAGTATTTT. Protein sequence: CASSLDRDTQYF.

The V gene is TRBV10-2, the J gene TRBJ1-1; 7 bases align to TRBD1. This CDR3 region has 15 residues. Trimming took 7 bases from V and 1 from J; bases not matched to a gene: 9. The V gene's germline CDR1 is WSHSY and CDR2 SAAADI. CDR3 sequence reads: CASTIASGGNTEAFF. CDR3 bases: TGCGCCAGCACTATCGCTTCAGGGGGGAACACTGAAGCTTTCTTT.